This T cell receptor (beta chain) was captured in a study of CD8+ T cells in alopecia areata. The treatment is: oral pan-JAK inhibitor, 5-10 mg twice daily. Following RNA extraction, reverse transcription yielded cDNA that acted as the sequencing template. Profiled with immunoSEQ multiplex PCR; TCRdb holds only in-frame clones, not every one. The repertoire has over 150,000 clones, around three fifths of them found once; the top ten carry 10% to 15%. The V gene lost 7 bases and the J gene lost 5 bases, with 14 bases spanning the gap. Germline values: CDR1 SQVTM, CDR2 ANQGSEA. This CDR3 has 12 residues. This clone has a handful of counts.

The input for sequencing was CD8+ T cells sorted from blood, taken at week 24, from a patient treated with tofacitinib. The chain carries TRBV29-1 and TRBJ1-2; D remains unclear. This sequence was found in a human donor with alopecia areata. The chain's CDR3 is CSAPEEPYGYTF. In DNA form, the CDR3 reads TGCAGCGCCCCGGAAGAGCCATATGGCTACACCTTC.